These T cell receptor beta chains were read from a single sample in a study of shared clonotypes between healthy human individuals. Measured with immunoSEQ multiplex PCR; TCRdb has only the in-frame clones, and not every one. This sample has 2 million to 2.5 million clones, with under 97% found just once. Sequenced: naive CD4+ T cells sorted from blood. The source of these receptors is a young man in good health. CDR3s include the opening cysteine and the closing phenylalanine or tryptophan. A D gene is named only where the DNA matches it firmly. Expanded clones are given a class, and other clones once, few, many or no size at all.

J gene	D gene	clone size	V gene	CDR3 protein	CDR3 DNA
TRBJ1-2	NA	NA	TRBV7-2	CASRPRQAAWGYTF	TGTGCCAGCAGACCAAGGCAGGCGGCTTGGGGCTACACCTTC
TRBJ2-7	TRBD1	NA	TRBV6-5	CASSRQGSYEQYF	TGTGCCAGCAGTCGACAGGGCTCCTACGAGCAGTACTTC
TRBJ2-7	NA	NA	TRBV6-5	CASSRQRSYEQYF	TGTGCCAGCAGCCGACAGAGAAGCTACGAGCAGTACTTC
TRBJ1-1	TRBD1	NA	TRBV25-1	CASTRTGMNTEAFF	TGTGCCAGCACTAGGACAGGAATGAACACTGAAGCTTTCTTT
TRBJ2-3	TRBD2	NA	TRBV9	CASSTSGREVDTQYF	TGTGCCAGCAGCACTAGCGGGAGGGAAGTAGATACGCAGTATTTT
TRBJ2-3	NA	NA	TRBV7-7	CASSGGTASTDTQYF	TGTGCTAGCAGCGGCGGGACAGCAAGCACAGATACGCAGTATTTT
TRBJ2-2	NA	NA	TRBV9	CASSVESTGELFF	TGTGCCAGCAGCGTAGAGAGCACCGGGGAGCTGTTTTTT
TRBJ2-1	NA	NA	TRBV25-1	CASTIDYYNEQFF	TGTGCCAGCACAATAGATTACTACAATGAGCAGTTCTTC
TRBJ2-1	TRBD2	NA	TRBV9	CASSNSGNSYNEQFF	TGTGCCAGCAGCAATAGCGGGAACTCCTACAATGAGCAGTTCTTC
TRBJ2-3	NA	NA	TRBV6-5	CASSSARVDTQYF	TGTGCCAGCAGTTCCGCTAGGGTAGATACGCAGTATTTT
TRBJ2-7	TRBD2	NA	TRBV11-2	CASSPRVAGVPEQYF	TGTGCCAGCAGCCCCCGGGTAGCGGGAGTACCCGAGCAGTACTTC
TRBJ1-2	TRBD1	NA	TRBV9	CASSARDRAVWGYGYTF	TGTGCCAGCAGCGCCCGGGACAGAGCTGTATGGGGCTATGGCTACACCTTC
TRBJ2-2	TRBD1	NA	TRBV2	CASSGQGTGELFF	TGTGCCAGCAGTGGACAGGGGACCGGGGAGCTGTTTTTT
TRBJ1-2	NA	NA	TRBV27	CASKAWGQVDGYTF	TGTGCCAGCAAAGCTTGGGGGCAGGTTGATGGCTACACCTTC
TRBJ1-5	TRBD1	NA	TRBV28	CASSSTGVSNQPQHF	TGTGCCAGCAGTTCCACAGGGGTCAGCAATCAGCCCCAGCATTTT
TRBJ1-2	NA	few	TRBV18	CASSPGVNYGYTF	TGTGCCAGCTCACCGGGGGTAAACTATGGCTACACCTTC
TRBJ1-2	TRBD1	NA	TRBV6-6	CASSYGTAMDYGYTF	TGTGCCAGCAGTTACGGGACAGCGATGGACTATGGCTACACCTTC
TRBJ2-3	TRBD1	once	TRBV7-8	CASSLVRGRTTDTQYF	TGTGCCAGCAGCTTAGTCAGGGGGCGAACCACAGATACGCAGTATTTT
TRBJ2-5	NA	NA	TRBV6-5	CASRAGWAQETQYF	TGTGCCAGCAGGGCAGGGTGGGCCCAAGAGACCCAGTACTTC
TRBJ2-7	NA	NA	TRBV29-1	CSVGGYEQYF	TGCAGCGTTGGAGGGTACGAGCAGTACTTC
TRBJ1-5	NA	NA	TRBV30	CAWSGRYSNQPQHF	TGTGCCTGGAGCGGACGGTATAGCAATCAGCCCCAGCATTTT
TRBJ1-5	NA	NA	TRBV5-6	CASSLFTGQSSNQPQHF	TGTGCCAGCAGTCTCTTTACCGGACAGAGTAGCAATCAGCCCCAGCATTTT
TRBJ1-2	NA	NA	TRBV28	CASSLFAGINYGYTF	TGTGCCAGCAGTTTATTTGCAGGGATAAACTATGGCTACACCTTC
TRBJ2-7	NA	once	TRBV28	CASSPTVALSYEQYF	TGTGCCAGCAGCCCAACCGTCGCTTTGTCCTACGAGCAGTACTTC
TRBJ1-1	NA	NA	TRBV2	CASNVMNTEAFF	TGTGCCAGCAATGTTATGAACACTGAAGCTTTCTTT
TRBJ2-7	NA	NA	TRBV10-2	CASSESRVGEQYF	TGCGCCAGCAGTGAGTCCAGGGTGGGCGAGCAGTACTTC
TRBJ2-1	TRBD1	NA	TRBV5-1	CASRLTGSYEQFF	TGCGCCAGCAGATTGACAGGGAGCTATGAGCAGTTCTTC
TRBJ2-3	TRBD2	NA	TRBV9	CASSMGEGRGDTQYF	TGTGCCAGCTCTATGGGGGAGGGCCGTGGAGATACGCAGTATTTT
TRBJ2-7	NA	NA	TRBV10-3	CAISVTGGAYEQYF	TGTGCCATCAGTGTTACAGGGGGGGCCTACGAGCAGTACTTC
TRBJ2-2	TRBD1	NA	TRBV10-3	CAISHHLTGDTGELFF	TGTGCCATCAGCCACCACTTGACAGGGGACACCGGGGAGCTGTTTTTT